This T cell receptor (beta chain) emerged from a study of T cell responses to AZD1222 COVID-19 vaccine. About the research overall: Investigators merged groups given second doses at roughly 4 or roughly 12 weeks.

To note about this clone: What it binds is unknown.

General observations from the study: It should be noted that donors were predominantly white British and more often female, and clonal diversity was possibly underestimated.

Generated by immunoSEQ multiplex PCR, the TCRdb table keeps only in-frame clones and is missing some. The sample yields about 56,000 clones, around 85% seen once. Sample: peripheral blood, taken on day 0 of AZD1222 vaccination. The TCR originated in an adult in good health.

The CDR3, as DNA: TGTGCCAGCAGTGAGAGGGGGAGCACAGATACGCAGTATTTT. Amino acids: CASSERGSTDTQYF. This chain uses TRBV6-1 with TRBJ2-3, with D possibly being TRBD1 (6 bases). The CDR3 is made up of 14 amino acids. Trimming left V 3 bases short and J 0 bases short, with 7 bases between. CDR1 is MNHNS, CDR2 SASEGT, per germline.